The clone carrying this T cell receptor (beta chain) occurred many times. V dropped 2 bases and J dropped 4 bases, with 11 bases sitting between them. This CDR3 has 15 amino acids. CDR1 and CDR2 from the germline V gene are MNHEY and SVGEGT. TCRdb independently ran MiXCR on the 5' RACE reads; one entry per CDR3 protein. The table includes roughly 69,000 distinct CDR3 sequences, about 9.1% detected once. These data come from a study of early T cells in non-severe SARS-CoV-2 infection. This receptor was obtained from an adult who was a healthcare worker with PCR-confirmed SARS-CoV-2 infection or an uninfected control (not recorded which). The chain combines TRBV6-2 or TRBV6-3 with TRBJ2-2; TRBD1 or TRBD2 may be the D gene (5 bases each). Sample: whole blood, taken at baseline. CDR3 nucleotide sequence: TGTGCCAGCAGTTACGGGACCCCGTCCACCGGGGAGCTGTTTTTT. Amino acid sequence: CASSYGTPSTGELFF.